This paragraph reports one T cell receptor (beta chain). Its specific antigen is unknown. No clone much larger than this one lies a single base away; base qualities are absent. These data originate in a study of shared clonotypes between healthy human individuals (dated by TCRdb to between 2020 and 2021). In the study overall: The cohort comprised a couple of women and a few men aged 18 to 49 years. For each donor, CD4 naive and CD4 memory were each run on three plates, CD8 naive on two plates, and CD8 memory on one plate. Blood TCR repertoires of a handful of healthy adults were deeply sequenced to estimate repertoire size and the extent of clonotype sharing between individuals. To increase sequencing depth and limit assay-specific biases, different laboratories used diverse techniques to prepare libraries and sequence TCR repertoires. Each donor's leukapheresis produced roughly between about 0.9 and 9.5 billion PBMCs.

CD8 naive samples were obtained by positive selection for CCR7 among CD45RO-negative cells, yielding a CD45RA+CCR7+ population from which TemRA cells were excluded. Donors were healthy HIV-negative adults with no recently reported acute infections or vaccinations. Only Caucasian adults living in Nashville, Tennessee, USA were represented among the donors. Blood was obtained by leukapheresis, after which PBMCs were separated by Ficoll-Histopaque density gradient centrifugation and cryopreserved in liquid nitrogen vapor phase. Analytical flow cytometry was used to check the purity and quantity of every magnetically sorted T cell population. Each sorted fraction had its genomic DNA isolated and then quantified by UV absorbance on a Nanodrop 2000c. Overall study results and their limits: Sampling was limited to blood, and TCR repertoires in tissue likely differ from TCR repertoires in blood. Based on pairwise subsampling, the degree of clonotype sharing among donors was expected to be affected by sequencing depth. Sharing across four donors was observed for approximately 5% of naive CD4, less than 4% of naive CD8, 2% to 2.5% of memory CD4, and over 0.3% of memory CD8 clonotypes. Compared with non-shared clonotypes, the clonotypes found in all four sorted-subset donors had higher generation probabilities. The genetic and exposure-history diversity represented was limited by the small number of donors. Incomplete sequencing was indicated by rarefaction of sorted-subset datasets, despite the large sequencing depth. Estimated clonotype richness was generally larger for naive than for memory subsets.

TCR CDR3 regions were amplified from genomic DNA by multiplex PCR using the deep immunoSEQ assay. For each cell subset, the extracted genomic DNA was distributed evenly across all wells of several immunoSEQ 96-well plates, and each plate served as one replicate. Each replicate PCR for sorted subsets received roughly 0.2 ug genomic DNA, equal to some 32,000 T cell genomes. Purified libraries were quantified with a Qubit 3.0 fluorometer, sized on a Bioanalyzer 2100, and re-quantified with the KAPA Library Quantification kit. Each immunoSEQ 96-well plate was sequenced on its own single-read 150-cycle Illumina NextSeq 550 flow cell. On the study's bioinformatics: Because only junctional sequences without quality scores were contained in the immunoSEQ output, filtering matching that applied to full-length reads could not be performed. To assign V/J genes and CDR3, sequences were annotated using PyIR, a Python wrapper for IgBLAST v1.9, with IMGT germline references. Reads were removed for weak V/J assignments (E-value above 1e-6), missing CDR3, stop codons, out-of-frame junctions, or ambiguous translated residues. V3J clonotypes were defined as sequences sharing the same inferred V gene, J gene, and CDR3 amino acid sequence. Percentage overlap between repertoires was calculated by dividing the number of shared unique clonotypes by the size of the smaller repertoire. RTK rarefaction, the Chao1 estimator, and Recon v2.1 estimates of unobserved clonotypes were used to assess repertoire richness. OLGA was used to compute generation probabilities for all TCRbeta clonotypes that the gDNA method yielded from a few donors. In TCRdb, the immuneACCESS table is reduced to in-frame sequences with V and J assigned. These tables do not hold every clone; where another copy was compared, an unresolved V gene accounts for under half, and the others remain unexplained. Clone size and the V and J calls come from that table; the DNA yielded D and trimming. The sample table contains about 2,200,000 clones; only one count was recorded for roughly 91% of them. The leading ten clones occupy approximately 1.7% of the sample.

CDR3 length: 10 amino acids, cysteine to phenylalanine. Only CDR3 DNA remains: 30 bases, in frame from the first base. At the junction V is shortened by 4 bases and J by 4 bases, with 1 base in between. CDR1 and CDR2 are read off the germline V gene as MGHDK and SYGVNS. Sequencing was carried out using naive CD8+ T cells from PBMCs. What the cell subset or site label conveys for this sample: CD45RA+CCR7+. The chain is assembled from TRBV25-1 and TRBJ1-2; the D gene remains uncertain. The clonotype was recovered from a man aged 18-30 years in good health. Some clones in this sample may be carry-over from other donors' samples. The CDR3 reads CASSGYGYTF. The bases are TGTGCCAGCAGTGGCTATGGCTACACCTTC.